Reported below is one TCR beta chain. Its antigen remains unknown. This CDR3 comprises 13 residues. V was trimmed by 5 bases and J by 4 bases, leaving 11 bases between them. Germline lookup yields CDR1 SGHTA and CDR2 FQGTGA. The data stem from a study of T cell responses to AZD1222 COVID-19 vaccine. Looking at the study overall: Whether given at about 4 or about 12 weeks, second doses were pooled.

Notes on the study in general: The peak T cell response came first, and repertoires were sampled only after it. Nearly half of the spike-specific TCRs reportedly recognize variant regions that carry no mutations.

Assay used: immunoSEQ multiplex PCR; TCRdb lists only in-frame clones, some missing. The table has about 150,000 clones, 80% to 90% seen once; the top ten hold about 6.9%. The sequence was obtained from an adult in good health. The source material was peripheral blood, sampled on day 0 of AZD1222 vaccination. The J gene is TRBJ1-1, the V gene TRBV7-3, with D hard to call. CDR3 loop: CASSAQMGTEAFF. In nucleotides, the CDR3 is TGTGCCAGCAGCGCACAGATGGGCACTGAAGCTTTCTTT.